This TCR beta chain is drawn from a study of type 1 regulatory T cells. Study summary: An in vitro protocol generated T-allo10, a Tr1-enriched, alloantigen-specific CD4 T cell product. Study results and limitations: Type 1 regulatory T cells had a more restricted TCR repertoire than non-type 1 regulatory T cells.

In TCRdb, the reads were re-called with MiXCR into one record per CDR3 protein. This sample has about 69,000 distinct CDR3 sequences, with more than 20% found just once. With respect to this clonotype: What it recognizes is unknown.

With 5 bases removed from V and 6 bases from J, the gap between germline ends came to 9 bases. The CDR3 spans 11 residues. The germline V gene encodes CDR1 DFQATT and CDR2 SNEGSKA (reference sequence). This clonotype was obtained from a human donor in good health. The chain is built from TRBV20-1 and TRBJ2-3; no definite D call. Source material: cultured type 1 regulatory T (Tr1) cells, either the whole culture or a sorted fraction (not recorded which). This CDR3 reads CSASAEDTQYF. Written as DNA, the CDR3 is TGCAGTGCTTCCGCGGAGGATACGCAGTATTTT.